Below, 19 T cell receptor beta chains from the same sample are listed, as sequenced in a study of blood T cell repertoires in COVID-19. Measured with immunoSEQ multiplex PCR; TCRdb has only the in-frame clones, and not every one. Here the sample spans over 200,000 clones, around nine tenths being singletons. Sequenced material: peripheral blood. Receptors originate from a woman aged 55-75 years with acute or convalescent COVID-19.

This chain connects TRBV5-5 to TRBJ1-6; 9 positions agree with TRBD1. CDR1 is SGHKS and CDR2 is YYEKEE in the germline V gene (reference sequence). This CDR3 has 15 residues. The V gene end was trimmed by 0 bases and the J gene end by 9 bases; junction bases not matched to a gene: 4. CDR3 in DNA: TGTGCCAGCAGCTTGGAACAGGGGGCAATTTCACCCCTCCACTTT. Protein product: CASSLEQGAISPLHF.

This sequence joins TRBV9 and TRBJ1-1; 7 bases agree with TRBD1. Germline values: CDR1 SGDLS, CDR2 YYNGEE. The ends lost 6 bases at V and 4 bases at J; junction bases unmatched: 6. The CDR3 is 13 amino acids. This chain's CDR3 is CASNEGASTEAFF. The CDR3 DNA sequence: TGTGCCAGCAATGAGGGGGCGTCCACTGAAGCTTTCTTT.

This clone has a single count. This CDR3 is CASSLTGYSNQPQHF. For the CDR3, the DNA is TGTGCCAGCAGCTTGACGGGTTATAGCAATCAGCCCCAGCATTTT. The chain combines TRBV5-5 with TRBJ1-5; D is unclear. There are 15 residues in the CDR3. The V and J ends lost 1 base and 0 bases respectively, with 8 bases between them. Germline CDR1 SGHKS, CDR2 YYEKEE (reference sequence).

The gene calls are TRBV19 and TRBJ1-4; no clear D. The germline V gene has CDR1 LNHDA and CDR2 SQIVND (reference sequence). Trimming pared 3 bases from V and 1 base from J, leaving 15 bases between. This CDR3 has 17 amino acids. The CDR3 bases are TGTGCCAGTAGTATCTGGAATCCCGGAGGAACTAATGAAAAACTGTTTTTT. This translates into CASSIWNPGGTNEKLFF.

The rearrangement uses TRBV15 and TRBJ2-1, with 12 bases lining up with TRBD2. V gave up 4 bases and J gave up 5 bases; unmatched junction bases: 3. This CDR3 has 15 amino acids. Germline CDR1 reads LNHNV; CDR2 reads YYDKDF (reference sequence). CDR3 DNA: TGTGCCACCAGCACCCGGACTAGCGGGGACAATGAGCAGTTCTTC. The encoded protein is CATSTRTSGDNEQFF.

The gene calls are TRBV5-1 and TRBJ2-3; TRBD2 matches at 11 bases. Germline loops: CDR1 SGHRS, CDR2 YFSETQ. The CDR3 runs 17 residues. V lost 4 bases to trimming and J lost 4 bases; unmatched junction nucleotides: 11. The CDR3 nucleotides are TGCGCCAGCAGCCTATACAGTAGTAGCGGGGGGGCAGATACGCAGTATTTT. It translates to CASSLYSSSGGADTQYF.

CDR3 loop: CASTPPGRGRGETQYF. The DNA of the CDR3 is TGTGCCAGTACCCCCCCGGGCAGGGGGAGAGGGGAGACCCAGTACTTC. The chain couples TRBV19 to TRBJ2-5, with 7 bases lining up with TRBD1. Germline CDR1 and CDR2: LNHDA and SQIVND (reference sequence). The CDR3 runs to 16 residues. V lost 7 bases to trimming and J lost 5 bases; unmatched junction nucleotides: 16. Combining the CDR3 with reference TRBV19 and TRBJ2-5 gives the whole variable domain DGGITQSPKYLFRKEGQNVTLSCEQNLNHDAMYWYRQDPGQGLRLIYYSQIVNDFQKGDIAEGYSVSREKKESFPLTVTSAQKNPTAFYLCASTPPGRGRGETQYFGPGTRLLVL.

This chain links TRBV6-6 with TRBJ2-7, with 12 bases matching TRBD2. CDR3 length: 16 residues. Trimming removed 2 bases from V and 0 bases from J; junction bases left unmatched: 2. The germline gives CDR1 MNHNY, CDR2 SVGAGI (reference sequence). CDR3 region: CASSYRLAGASYEQYF. The CDR3 DNA reads as TGTGCCAGCAGTTACAGACTAGCGGGGGCCTCCTACGAGCAGTACTTC.

The genes are TRBV12-3 or TRBV12-4 and TRBJ1-5; no reliable D call. Between the trimmed V and J ends, which lost 7 bases and 11 bases, there was a span of 18 bases. This CDR3 has 13 residues. The CDR3 here is CASKSRGAGSQHF. The DNA of the CDR3 is TGTGCCAGCAAATCGCGGGGTGCGGGGTCCCAGCATTTT.

The chain recombines TRBV25-1 with TRBJ1-4, with D uncertain. Germline CDR1 and CDR2: MGHDK and SYGVNS. The CDR3 totals 15 residues. Deletions cut 4 bases from V and 4 bases from J, with 13 bases between. The CDR3 is CASSGSGGSNEKLFF. DNA of the CDR3: TGTGCCAGCAGTGGCTCGGGAGGTAGTAATGAAAAACTGTTTTTT.

The chain has TRBV9 and TRBJ2-7; 8 bases align to TRBD1. This CDR3 region has 16 residues. Germline lookup yields CDR1 SGDLS and CDR2 YYNGEE. With V trimmed by 0 bases and J by 2 bases, 7 bases remained unmatched. The CDR3 region has the DNA TGTGCCAGCAGCGTAGGACTGGGACAGGCGCCCTACGAGCAGTACTTC. Translated, it gives CASSVGLGQAPYEQYF.

The V and J genes are TRBV5-1 and TRBJ2-1, with TRBD2 as a possible D gene (7 bases). V was cut by 2 bases and J by 6 bases, with 15 bases left in between. This CDR3 comprises 15 residues. Germline loops: CDR1 SGHRS, CDR2 YFSETQ. The CDR3: CASSFAGAGSNEQFF. The DNA of the CDR3 is TGCGCCAGCAGCTTTGCGGGGGCCGGATCCAATGAGCAGTTCTTC.

This chain's CDR3 is CASSLAVGAGGTDTQYF. CDR3 in DNA: TGTGCCAGCAGCTTGGCCGTGGGGGCGGGGGGCACAGATACGCAGTATTTT. The chain is built from TRBV5-4 and TRBJ2-3; D perhaps matches TRBD2 (7 bases). V was trimmed by 0 bases and J by 1 base, leaving 15 bases between them. The CDR3 contains 17 residues. Germline V gene data show CDR1 as SGHNT and CDR2 as YYREEE (reference sequence).

V is TRBV4-2 and J is TRBJ2-1; 15 bases line up with TRBD2. This CDR3 contains 19 residues. The V gene's germline CDR1 is LGHNA and CDR2 YNFKEQ. The V and J ends lost 3 bases and 9 bases, in that order; junction bases with no gene match: 15. The CDR3 reads CASSHWTSGRATQGSEQFF. CDR3 nucleotides: TGTGCCAGCAGCCACTGGACTAGCGGGAGGGCCACTCAAGGTTCTGAGCAGTTCTTC.

The sample holds one count of this clone. The chain carries TRBV24-1 and TRBJ2-3; 10 bases match TRBD2. Germline CDR1 is KGHDR and CDR2 is SFDVKD. V gave up 3 bases and J gave up 0 bases; unmatched junction bases: 8. CDR3 length equals 18 residues. CDR3: CATSDPSGRASSTDTQYF. Written as DNA, the CDR3 is TGTGCCACCAGTGATCCCAGCGGGAGGGCTTCTAGCACAGATACGCAGTATTTT.

CDR3 nucleotides: TGTGCCTGGAGGACTAGCGGGAGGGCCCGGGCTGTGGAGCAGTTCTTC. It yields the protein CAWRTSGRARAVEQFF. V and J are TRBV30 and TRBJ2-1; 14 bases fit TRBD2. Trimming cost V 3 bases and J 10 bases; bases outside gene matches: 11. The CDR3 totals 16 residues. Germline loops: CDR1 GTSNPN, CDR2 SVGIG (reference sequence).

The gene calls are TRBV5-1 and TRBJ2-1, with D unresolved. V dropped 0 bases and J dropped 7 bases, with 14 bases sitting between them. The CDR3 is 15 amino acids. Germline V lookup: CDR1 SGHRS, CDR2 YFSETQ. CDR3 sequence: CASSLDLAVVNEQFF. Here the CDR3 DNA reads TGCGCCAGCAGCTTGGACTTGGCGGTTGTGAATGAGCAGTTCTTC.

The chain combines TRBV28 with TRBJ2-1; possible D gene TRBD2, 5 bases. The V gene lost 5 bases and the J gene lost 1 base, with 18 bases spanning the gap. Germline assignment: CDR1 MDHEN and CDR2 SYDVKM. CDR3 length equals 17 residues. The CDR3 DNA sequence: TGTGCCAGCAGTCCGTCCGGTACTAGGCGGTCCTACAATGAGCAGTTCTTC. Amino acid sequence: CASSPSGTRRSYNEQFF.

The CDR3 nucleotides read TGTGCCAGCAGCCCGGACAGGGACTCTGGCTACACCTTC. Protein sequence: CASSPDRDSGYTF. The chain has TRBV7-2 and TRBJ1-2, with 8 bases identical to TRBD1. Germline V gives CDR1 SGHTA, CDR2 FQGNSA. This CDR3 region has 13 residues. Trimming cost V 5 bases and J 7 bases; bases outside gene matches: 6.